This T cell receptor beta chain stems from a study of blood T cell repertoires in COVID-19. Turning to the study itself: Both acute and convalescent COVID-19 samples were obtained from the United States, Italy and Spain. PBMCs, B-cell-depleted T cells, or T cells were the source of the cDNA or gDNA that made up the material.

In the original processing: Estimates of nucleated cell counts were drawn from the amplification of reference gene primers. Assay used: immunoSEQ multiplex PCR; TCRdb lists only in-frame clones, some missing. V, J and clone size are those of that table, while D and trimming were read from the DNA. The sample gives about 130,000 clones, 60% to 85% of which show up once; roughly 20% is in the top ten. CDR3 size: 18 residues. Germline CDR1 and CDR2: SGHRS and YFSETQ. Trimming pared 5 bases from V and 1 base from J, leaving 19 bases between. J is TRBJ2-6 and V is TRBV5-1; D may be TRBD1 (6 bases). This sequence originates from an elderly man with acute or convalescent COVID-19. Material: peripheral blood. CDR3 sequence reads: CASRRGGVISSGANVLTF. In DNA, the CDR3 is TGCGCCAGCAGACGAGGGGGAGTCATCTCATCTGGGGCCAACGTCCTGACTTTC. The whole variable domain, filled in from reference TRBV5-1 and TRBJ2-6, reads KAGVTQTPRYLIKTRGQQVTLSCSPISGHRSVSWYQQTPGQGLQFLFEYFSETQRNKGNFPGRFSGRQFSNSRSEMNVSTLELGDSALYLCASRRGGVISSGANVLTFGAGSRLTVL.